The 14 T cell receptor beta chains reported below all come from one sample, sequenced in a study of blood T cells in healthy people across ages. Through a sample-barcoded 5' primer and a J-beta primer mix, a second PCR was run for 7 to 11 cycles. TCRdb fed the 5' RACE reads into MiXCR, producing one record per CDR3 protein. The table includes about 1.6 million distinct CDR3 sequences, 30% to 35% detected once. The sample was blood. These receptors all stem from a woman in her 30s in good health.

The J gene is TRBJ2-1, the V gene TRBV30; D possibly uses TRBD1 or TRBD2 (5 bases each). The CDR3 runs 13 residues. Germline V CDR1 and CDR2: GTSNPN, SVGIG (reference sequence). Trimming removed 3 bases from V and 7 bases from J, with 13 bases in between. Here the CDR3 DNA reads TGTGCCTGGAGGCTGGGGCGGAGGAATGAGCAGTTCTTC. The encoded protein is CAWRLGRRNEQFF. The variable domain in full, with the rest retrieved from reference TRBV30 and TRBJ2-1, is SQTIHQWPATLVQPVGSPLSLECTVEGTSNPNLYWYRQAAGRGLQLLFYSVGIGQISSEVPQNLSASRPQDRQFILSSKKLLLSDSGFYLCAWRLGRRNEQFFGPGTRLTVL.

This clonotype showed up just a few times. The chain combines TRBV7-9 with TRBJ2-5; 7 bases align to TRBD2. The CDR3 extends over 14 amino acids. Germline-derived CDR1 and CDR2 are SEHNR and FQNEAQ (reference sequence). V shed 5 bases and J 5 bases; nucleotides not matched to a gene: 8. The CDR3 DNA follows: TGTGCCAGCAGCCCATCGGGAGGTTGGGAGACCCAGTACTTC. Protein: CASSPSGGWETQYF.

Worth noting for this clonotype: At one end the junction does not follow the germline gene, possibly because of a read error. V gene TRBV12-3 or TRBV12-4 combines with J gene TRBJ1-5; D is perhaps TRBD1 (5 bases). CDR3 length equals 17 residues. For the CDR3, the DNA is TGTGCCGGCAGTTACCATTCGATAAGACAGCCTGATCAGCCCCAGCATTTT. It codes for CAGSYHSIRQPDQPQHF.

The rearrangement joins TRBV6-1 to TRBJ1-5; no firm D call. CDR1 is MNHNS, CDR2 SASEGT, per germline. The length of the CDR3 is 12 residues. The ends were cut back, 1 base at V and 11 bases at J, with 9 bases in the middle. CDR3 sequence (DNA): TGTGCCAGCAGTGAAGGAGACGTCTCCCAGCATTTT. Residues: CASSEGDVSQHF.

The V and J genes are TRBV2 and TRBJ2-3; possible D gene TRBD2, 6 bases. The CDR3 is made up of 17 amino acids. Trimming took off 6 bases at V and 0 bases at J, with 19 bases between the two ends. Per the germline V gene, CDR1 is SNHLY and CDR2 is FYNNEI. CDR3 in DNA: TGTGCCAGCAGCAAAAGACTAGGCCTTACTAGCACAGATACGCAGTATTTT. It encodes CASSKRLGLTSTDTQYF.

This clonotype has more than one count but fewer than ten. The genes are TRBV27 and TRBJ2-1; no firm D call. Trimming removed 6 bases from V and 0 bases from J, with 12 bases in between. The CDR3 extends over 15 amino acids. Germline V gene data show CDR1 as MNHEY and CDR2 as SMNVEV (reference sequence). The CDR3 reads CASSPRWSSYNEQFF. The CDR3 nucleotides read TGTGCCAGCAGCCCAAGGTGGAGCTCCTACAATGAGCAGTTCTTC.

This chain connects TRBV3-1 to TRBJ1-5, with 7 bases lining up with TRBD1. Germline V CDR1 and CDR2: LGHDT, YNNKEL (reference sequence). The CDR3 totals 13 residues. Trimming at V came to 4 bases and at J to 8 bases, leaving 5 bases not matched to a gene. CDR3 bases: TGTGCCAGCAGCCTCAAGGGGGCAAAGCCCCAGCATTTT. Amino acids: CASSLKGAKPQHF.

This clonotype was seen a few times. This chain links TRBV20-1 with TRBJ2-3; TRBD2 matches 7 bases. The CDR3 loop spans 16 amino acids. The J segment lost 2 bases and the V segment lost 3 bases, leaving 11 bases of the junction unmatched. From germline, CDR1 is DFQATT and CDR2 SNEGSKA (reference sequence). Written as DNA, the CDR3 is TGCAGTGCTAGTGAGTTCGGGACTACCATCACAGATACGCAGTATTTT. Protein: CSASEFGTTITDTQYF.

For this clonotype: A much larger clone lies one base from this, so it may be a read error. The gene calls are TRBV4-1 and TRBJ2-5, with unresolved D. Between the trimmed V and J ends, which lost 4 bases and 5 bases, there was a span of 11 bases. The germline CDR1 and CDR2 sequences are MGHRA and YSYEKL. The CDR3 spans 13 residues. In DNA, the CDR3 is TGCGCCAGCAGCCCCAGGAGTTGGGAGACCCAGTACTTC. Translated: CASSPRSWETQYF.

In its sample, this clonotype was seen a few times. The chain recombines TRBV29-1 with TRBJ2-5, with D possibly called TRBD1 or TRBD2 (6 bases each). The CDR3 spans 15 residues. Germline assignment: CDR1 SQVTM and CDR2 ANQGSEA. V was trimmed by 6 bases and J by 5 bases, leaving 22 bases between them. The CDR3 DNA sequence: TGCAGCGTAGGACTTGTACGGGGGCTGGTTGAGACCCAGTACTTC. Amino acids: CSVGLVRGLVETQYF.

This clonotype has just a few counts. The V and J genes are TRBV6-1 and TRBJ2-3, with D possibly being TRBD1 or TRBD2 (6 bases each). CDR1 and CDR2 (germline): MNHNS, SASEGT. The CDR3 has 13 residues. The ends were cut back, 4 bases at V and 5 bases at J, with 10 bases in the middle. The CDR3 spells CASSGQEGDTQYF. The CDR3 DNA sequence: TGTGCCAGCAGTGGACAGGAGGGAGATACGCAGTATTTT.

The genes are TRBV6-6 and TRBJ2-5; D assignment may be TRBD1 or TRBD2 (5 bases each). Germline assignment: CDR1 MNHNY and CDR2 SVGAGI (reference sequence). The CDR3 length is 17 residues. Trimming pared 7 bases from V and 1 base from J, leaving 22 bases between. The chain's CDR3 is CASNSPWDGFSQETQYF. DNA for the CDR3: TGTGCCAGCAACTCCCCCTGGGACGGATTTTCCCAAGAGACCCAGTACTTC.

The sample holds a few counts of this clonotype. Sequence at one end of the junction differs from germline and may be a read error. The chain links TRBV4-1 to TRBJ2-5; D is perhaps TRBD1 (6 bases). The end of the DNA aligns better with TRBJ2-7, so the J call may be wrong. The germline CDR1 and CDR2 sequences are MGHRA and YSYEKL. The CDR3 is made up of 14 amino acids. CDR3 sequence reads: CANSQEIQGTEQYF. For the CDR3, the DNA is TGCGCCAACAGCCAAGAGATACAGGGAACCGAGCAGTACTTC.

This clonotype came up a few times. The chain combines TRBV2 with TRBJ2-2; D not certain. Per the germline V gene, CDR1 is SNHLY and CDR2 is FYNNEI. The CDR3 is 14 amino acids. Trimming took off 6 bases at V and 1 base at J, with 9 bases between the two ends. CDR3 coding DNA: TGTGCCAGCAGGACGCCGATGAACACCGGGGAGCTGTTTTTT. Its translation: CASRTPMNTGELFF.